This T cell receptor beta chain was recovered during a study of OX40 agonist ivuxolimab in advanced cancers. V was cut by 7 bases and J by 9 bases, with 6 bases left in between. CDR1 and CDR2 (germline): MNHEY, SVGAGI. CDR3 size: 9 residues. Profiling relied on immunoSEQ multiplex PCR, and the TCRdb table lists in-frame clones only, not all of them. The sample includes more than 50,000 clones, around 87% seen only once; the top ten take more than 4.5%. A few counts support this clone. Its antigen is not identified. Study findings and constraints: Also present in some nonresponders was a low level of normalized T-cell clonal expansion. Clonal expansion from baseline to week 6 occurred in both CD4+ and CD8+ T cells.

The J gene is TRBJ1-1, the V gene TRBV6-5; D is unresolved. The receptor was derived from an adult with an advanced solid tumor such as melanoma, head and neck, liver or kidney cancer. This specimen consisted of CD4+ or CD8+ T cells sorted from blood, obtained in a trial of the OX40 agonist ivuxolimab. CDR3 amino acids: CASTIKAFF. CDR3 bases: TGTGCCAGCACGATCAAAGCTTTCTTT.